Shown below are 32 T cell receptor beta chains from a single sample sequenced in a study of T cells after yellow fever vaccination. TCRdb itself ran the 5' RACE reads through MiXCR, one entry per CDR3 protein. Here the sample spans some 600,000 distinct CDR3 sequences, roughly 17% being singletons. The sample in question was PBMCs, obtained around 5 days after the first yellow fever vaccination. The receptors come from a man aged 18 to 30 who received the YFV17D yellow fever vaccine.

The chain employs TRBV15 and TRBJ1-5; D ambiguous. The CDR3 spans 15 residues. Germline V gene data show CDR1 as LNHNV and CDR2 as YYDKDF (reference sequence). V was shortened by 4 bases and J by 6 bases, with 16 bases between the two germline ends. CDR3 DNA sequence: TGTGCCACCAGCAAGAGATCCGGGGATGGTCAGCCCCAGCATTTT. This gives the protein CATSKRSGDGQPQHF. Using reference TRBV15 and TRBJ1-5 for the parts outside the CDR3, the full variable domain is DAMVIQNPRYQVTQFGKPVTLSCSQTLNHNVMYWYQQKSSQAPKLLFHYYDKDFNNEADTPDNFQSRRPNTSFCFLDIRSPGLGDTAMYLCATSKRSGDGQPQHFGDGTRLSIL.

The chain carries TRBV7-2 and TRBJ2-5; 8 bases fit TRBD2. This CDR3 comprises 16 residues. J gave up 6 bases and V 7 bases, and 16 bases lay outside the gene matches. Germline CDR1 and CDR2: SGHTA and FQGNSA. The CDR3 loop is CASIPGGLAEGKTQYF. The DNA of the CDR3 is TGTGCCAGCATCCCGGGGGGGCTAGCGGAGGGAAAGACCCAGTACTTC. The entire variable domain, with the rest obtained from reference TRBV7-2 and TRBJ2-5, is as follows: GAGVSQSPSNKVTEKGKDVELRCDPISGHTALYWYRQSLGQGLEFLIYFQGNSAPDKSGLPSDRFSAERTGGSVSTLTIQRTQQEDSAVYLCASIPGGLAEGKTQYFGPGTRLLVL.

This clonotype was detected a few times. V usage is TRBV4-1 and J usage is TRBJ2-2; TRBD2 matches at 7 bases. CDR1 MGHRA and CDR2 YSYEKL come from the germline V gene. The CDR3 totals 15 residues. Trimming removed 1 base from V and 8 bases from J; junction bases left unmatched: 7. CDR3 DNA: TGCGCCAGCAGCCAAGTTTACCTAGCGGTTGGGGAGCTGTTTTTT. Translated: CASSQVYLAVGELFF.

This clonotype was counted between two and nine times. The chain has TRBV5-1 and TRBJ2-7; 8 bases are a match to TRBD2. CDR3 length: 13 residues. Germline V gene sequence: CDR1 SGHRS, CDR2 YFSETQ. V shed 5 bases and J 4 bases; nucleotides not matched to a gene: 5. As DNA, the CDR3 is TGCGCCAGCAGGGGCGTAGCGGGGTACGAGCAGTACTTC. Its translation: CASRGVAGYEQYF. The full variable domain, with the rest looked up from reference TRBV5-1 and TRBJ2-7, is KAGVTQTPRYLIKTRGQQVTLSCSPISGHRSVSWYQQTPGQGLQFLFEYFSETQRNKGNFPGRFSGRQFSNSRSEMNVSTLELGDSALYLCASRGVAGYEQYFGPGTRLTVT.

This clonotype was detected only a few times. The V and J genes are TRBV7-2 and TRBJ1-1, with D maybe TRBD1 (6 bases). The CDR3 sequence is 15 residues long. Trimming removed 5 bases at V and 4 bases at J, with 17 bases between. Germline V lookup: CDR1 SGHTA, CDR2 FQGNSA. For the CDR3, the DNA is TGTGCCAGCAGCCTTCTAGGGGGGGGGCTCACTGAAGCTTTCTTT. This gives the protein CASSLLGGGLTEAFF.

This clonotype was counted only a few times. The CDR3 sequence is CASSQEPRLPLHF. In DNA, the CDR3 is TGCGCCAGCAGCCAAGAACCGAGACTTCCCCTCCACTTT. V and J are TRBV4-3 and TRBJ1-6; D unclear. V shed 0 bases and J shed 13 bases, with 10 bases lying between them. This CDR3 comprises 13 residues. Germline lookup yields CDR1 LGHNA and CDR2 YSLEER.

The DNA of the CDR3 is TGCAGTGCTAAGCGGGGGACCTACGAGCAGTACTTC. Translating it yields CSAKRGTYEQYF. This chain uses TRBV20-1 with TRBJ2-7, with 8 bases that match TRBD2. V trimming: 4 bases; J trimming: 2 bases; junction bases outside the gene matches: 1. This CDR3 has 12 residues. Germline values: CDR1 DFQATT, CDR2 SNEGSKA (reference sequence).

This clonotype has just a few counts. This chain joins TRBV29-1 and TRBJ2-5; D unresolved. The CDR3 runs to 15 residues. V dropped 6 bases and J dropped 4 bases, with 21 bases sitting between them. Germline CDR1 is SQVTM and CDR2 is ANQGSEA. Here the CDR3 DNA reads TGCAGCGTAGTCGAGGTTGGAGTGCTTGGAGAGACCCAGTACTTC. The encoded protein is CSVVEVGVLGETQYF.

The rearrangement joins TRBV7-2 to TRBJ1-1, with 8 bases identical to TRBD1. This CDR3 comprises 16 residues. Trimming removed 5 bases from V and 4 bases from J; junction bases left unmatched: 12. Germline lookup yields CDR1 SGHTA and CDR2 FQGNSA. CDR3 amino acids: CASSVRRTGLGTEAFF. As DNA, the CDR3 is TGTGCCAGCAGCGTACGACGGACAGGGTTGGGCACTGAAGCTTTCTTT.

J is TRBJ2-3 and V is TRBV20-1; D not certain. Trimming took off 3 bases at V and 0 bases at J, with 10 bases between the two ends. The CDR3 is 14 residues long. Germline lookup yields CDR1 DFQATT and CDR2 SNEGSKA (reference sequence). The CDR3 bases are TGCAGTGCTAGTGGTTGGGGAAGCACAGATACGCAGTATTTT. It codes for CSASGWGSTDTQYF.

Only a few counts were recorded for this clonotype. The gene calls are TRBV11-2 and TRBJ2-1; 12 nucleotides align to TRBD2. CDR1 is SGHAT and CDR2 is FQNNGV in the germline V gene. V lost 1 base to trimming and J lost 8 bases; unmatched junction nucleotides: 18. This CDR3 contains 20 residues. The CDR3 region has the DNA TGTGCCAGCAGCTTAGGATACTCTCCTAGCGGGGGGGCCCCTAAGGATGAGCAGTTCTTC. Protein sequence: CASSLGYSPSGGAPKDEQFF.

Only one count was recorded for this clonotype. The genes are TRBV9 and TRBJ2-5, with D possibly called TRBD1 or TRBD2 (5 bases each). Germline CDR1 and CDR2: SGDLS and YYNGEE. The CDR3 totals 17 residues. Trimming took 0 bases from V and 1 from J, leaving 16 bases between them. The CDR3 nucleotides are TGTGCCAGCAGCGTAGGGGCTGGGGGTCGCCGCCAAGAGACCCAGTACTTC. It yields the protein CASSVGAGGRRQETQYF.

The J gene is TRBJ2-2, the V gene TRBV5-4; D is ambiguous. Trimming removed 0 bases from V and 3 bases from J, with 15 bases in between. CDR1 is SGHNT and CDR2 is YYREEE in the germline V gene (reference sequence). This CDR3 spans 17 amino acids. CDR3 bases: TGTGCCAGCAGCTTGGGGCGCAAAGCGTTCGACACCGGGGAGCTGTTTTTT. Its protein product is CASSLGRKAFDTGELFF.

This sequence joins TRBV7-9 and TRBJ1-2, with 8 bases lining up with TRBD1. The germline CDR1 and CDR2 sequences are SEHNR and FQNEAQ (reference sequence). CDR3 length equals 15 residues. V gave up 5 bases and J gave up 4 bases; unmatched junction bases: 9. CDR3 region: CASSAPRQGSYGYTF. The CDR3 DNA reads as TGTGCCAGCAGCGCTCCCCGACAGGGGAGCTATGGCTACACCTTC. Combining the CDR3 with reference TRBV7-9 and TRBJ1-2 gives the whole variable domain DTGVSQNPRHKITKRGQNVTFRCDPISEHNRLYWYRQTLGQGPEFLTYFQNEAQLEKSRLLSDRFSAERPKGSFSTLEIQRTEQGDSAMYLCASSAPRQGSYGYTFGSGTRLTVV.

This clonotype was observed many times. V usage is TRBV15 and J usage is TRBJ2-4, with D perhaps TRBD1 or TRBD2 (6 bases each). Trimming removed 0 bases at V and 8 bases at J, with 20 bases between. This CDR3 spans 17 amino acids. CDR1 and CDR2 from the germline V gene are LNHNV and YYDKDF (reference sequence). CDR3: CATSRDKLGHPGDIQYF. DNA of the CDR3: TGTGCCACCAGCAGAGATAAGTTGGGACACCCGGGGGACATTCAGTACTTC.

This clonotype was counted ten times or more. The chain couples TRBV5-1 to TRBJ1-5; D is uncertain. CDR1 is SGHRS, CDR2 YFSETQ, per germline. V was pared by 0 bases and J by 6 bases, with 13 bases between. CDR3 length: 15 residues. The CDR3 nucleotides are TGCGCCAGCAGCTTGGAGGGCGGGGATGCTCAGCCCCAGCATTTT. It yields the protein CASSLEGGDAQPQHF.

The sample holds a few counts of this clonotype. The chain joins TRBV12-3 or TRBV12-4 to TRBJ1-5; D is ambiguous. The CDR3 has 11 amino acids. The V end was cut by 8 bases, the J end by 7 bases, with 9 bases between. CDR3 in amino acids: CASPQLQPQHF. DNA for the CDR3: TGTGCCAGCCCACAGTTGCAGCCCCAGCATTTT.

The chain couples TRBV28 to TRBJ2-7; 7 bases are a match to TRBD1. The CDR3 runs 14 residues. The V segment lost 4 bases and the J segment 2 bases; nucleotides outside the gene matches: 5. The germline gives CDR1 MDHEN, CDR2 SYDVKM. CDR3 sequence reads: CASSSGTATYEQYV. CDR3 sequence (DNA): TGTGCCAGCAGTTCGGGGACAGCTACCTACGAGCAGTACGTC.

This clonotype has a handful of counts. No DNA is shown, since the ends of the CDR3 on it are uncertain; the CDR3 is the one TCRdb lists. The chain uses TRBV3-1 and TRBJ2-7; TRBD1 reflects the table's D call only, with no check against the DNA. The CDR3 is 16 residues long, counting both termini. Germline V gene data show CDR1 as LGHDT and CDR2 as YNNKEL (reference sequence). The chain's CDR3 is CASSQGVGQGASVWYF.

V gene TRBV19 combines with J gene TRBJ2-3, with D perhaps TRBD2 (6 bases). Germline CDR1 LNHDA, CDR2 SQIVND (reference sequence). CDR3 length equals 15 residues. Between the trimmed V and J ends, which lost 5 bases and 3 bases, there was a span of 15 bases. The DNA of the CDR3 is TGTGCCAGTAGTTCCGCGGTACTAGCAACAGATACGCAGTATTTT. It codes for CASSSAVLATDTQYF.

This clonotype was detected once. J is TRBJ2-3 and V is TRBV7-6, with a weak D call TRBD2 (10 bases). Germline assignment: CDR1 SGHVS and CDR2 FNYEAQ. CDR3 length equals 19 residues. V gave up 6 bases and J gave up 4 bases, with 29 bases separating them. The CDR3 is CASRPGTGLAGGLADTQYF. The CDR3 nucleotides are TGTGCCAGCAGACCCGGGACAGGGTTAGCGGGGGGCCTAGCAGATACGCAGTATTTT.

There are a few counts of this clonotype. This sequence joins TRBV5-6 and TRBJ1-4; D may be TRBD1 (5 bases). Germline loops: CDR1 SGHDT, CDR2 YYEEEE. Trimming stripped 0 bases from V and 8 bases from J, with 8 bases between. The CDR3 length is 13 residues. CDR3 in amino acids: CASSLGGEEKLFF. In nucleotides, the CDR3 is TGTGCCAGCAGCTTGGGGGGGGAAGAAAAACTGTTTTTT.

This clonotype was seen ten or more times. This chain joins TRBV4-2 and TRBJ2-1; TRBD1 is a possible D gene (7 bases). The CDR3 is 14 residues long. Germline CDR1 is LGHNA and CDR2 is YNFKEQ. Trimming took 1 base from V and 6 from J, leaving 10 bases between them. The CDR3 protein is CASSQGRGRNEQFF. Here the CDR3 DNA reads TGTGCCAGCAGCCAAGGGAGGGGGCGCAATGAGCAGTTCTTC.

Only a few counts were recorded for this clonotype. V gene TRBV6-5 combines with J gene TRBJ2-3, with D possibly TRBD2 on 6 matching bases. CDR1 is MNHEY, CDR2 SVGAGI, per germline. The CDR3 is made up of 16 amino acids. The germline V and J ends were trimmed by 1 base and 0 bases, with 11 bases remaining between them. Written as DNA, the CDR3 is TGTGCCAGCAGTTACTTCCGCGGGGCTAGCACAGATACGCAGTATTTT. It specifies CASSYFRGASTDTQYF.

This clonotype was observed a few times. The chain carries TRBV6-5 and TRBJ1-1; a weak D match, TRBD1 (6 bases). This CDR3 has 14 residues. Trimming took 0 bases from V and 6 from J, leaving 11 bases between them. Germline V gives CDR1 MNHEY, CDR2 SVGAGI. CDR3 sequence: CASSYSQGKAEAFF. The CDR3 nucleotides read TGTGCCAGCAGTTACTCTCAGGGGAAGGCTGAAGCTTTCTTT.

This chain joins TRBV6-2 or TRBV6-3 and TRBJ2-5; D gene ambiguous. The CDR3 totals 15 residues. V was pared by 4 bases and J by 0 bases, with 12 bases between. CDR1 MNHEY and CDR2 SVGEGT come from the germline V gene. CDR3 protein: CASSSWWQNQETQYF. The CDR3 DNA reads TGTGCCAGCAGTTCCTGGTGGCAGAACCAAGAGACCCAGTACTTC.

This clonotype was seen only a few times. This chain connects TRBV5-4 to TRBJ2-4, with D possibly TRBD1 on 5 matching bases. The V gene's germline CDR1 is SGHNT and CDR2 YYREEE (reference sequence). The V gene lost 2 bases and the J gene lost 9 bases, with 6 bases spanning the gap. This CDR3 has 11 residues. CDR3 sequence (DNA): TGTGCCAGCAGCTTTAGGGGCATTCAGTACTTC. It yields the protein CASSFRGIQYF. Using reference TRBV5-4 and TRBJ2-4 for the parts outside the CDR3, the full variable domain is ETGVTQSPTHLIKTRGQQVTLRCSSQSGHNTVSWYQQALGQGPQFIFQYYREEENGRGNFPPRFSGLQFPNYSSELNVNALELDDSALYLCASSFRGIQYFGAGTRLSVL.

This sequence joins TRBV7-9 and TRBJ2-2; D call uncertain. The CDR3 has 15 amino acids. Looked up from germline, CDR1 is SEHNR and CDR2 is FQNEAQ (reference sequence). Trimming shortened V by 3 bases and J by 1 base, and 9 bases separated the two germline ends. The CDR3 DNA reads TGTGCCAGCAGCTTCGGCCCCGAGAACACCGGGGAGCTGTTTTTT. It specifies CASSFGPENTGELFF.

There are a few counts of this clonotype. J is TRBJ2-7 and V is TRBV5-5, with 7 nucleotides matching TRBD1. The germline gives CDR1 SGHKS, CDR2 YYEKEE (reference sequence). This CDR3 spans 15 amino acids. The V gene end was trimmed by 0 bases and the J gene end by 2 bases; junction bases not matched to a gene: 5. The CDR3, as DNA: TGTGCCAGCAGCTTGGCCCAGACAGGGACCTACGAGCAGTACGTC. As protein: CASSLAQTGTYEQYV.

The chain combines TRBV20-1 with TRBJ1-3; possibly TRBD1 for D (6 bases). The CDR3 contains 14 residues. V dropped 6 bases and J dropped 4 bases, with 16 bases sitting between them. Germline loops: CDR1 DFQATT, CDR2 SNEGSKA (reference sequence). CDR3 sequence (DNA): TGCAGTGCCGGCCCAACAGGGAGCGGAAACACCATATATTTT. Translated: CSAGPTGSGNTIYF.

This clonotype was recorded a few times. The chain employs TRBV7-9 and TRBJ2-3; TRBD2 aligns across 9 bases. The CDR3 has 14 amino acids. The V gene's germline CDR1 is SEHNR and CDR2 FQNEAQ (reference sequence). Trimming at V came to 5 bases and at J to 4 bases, leaving 4 bases not matched to a gene. In DNA, the CDR3 is TGTGCCAGCAGCCAGGGACTAGCCGCAGATACGCAGTATTTT. It encodes CASSQGLAADTQYF.

This clonotype was detected ten times or more. The rearrangement links TRBV18 to TRBJ1-5, with D maybe TRBD1 (6 bases). Germline values: CDR1 KGHSH, CDR2 LQKENI. The V gene lost 3 bases and the J gene lost 5 bases, with 14 bases spanning the gap. The CDR3 spans 15 residues. The CDR3 spells CASSPPGAVDQPQHF. The CDR3 DNA is TGTGCCAGCTCACCTCCAGGGGCGGTTGATCAGCCCCAGCATTTT.